The clone carrying this TCR beta chain showed up just once. This sample stems from a study of blood T cell repertoires in COVID-19. Background on the study: Some COVID-19 samples were acute and others convalescent; all came from the United States, Italy and Spain. The cDNA or gDNA used as material had been derived from T cells, B-cell-depleted T cells, or PBMCs.

Per the germline V gene, CDR1 is GTSNPN and CDR2 is SVGIG (reference sequence). CDR3 length equals 12 residues. V was trimmed by 2 bases and J by 5 bases, leaving 9 bases between them. As handled by the study authors: For nucleated cells, counts were estimated from reference gene primer amplification. Generated by immunoSEQ multiplex PCR, the TCRdb table keeps only in-frame clones and is missing some. V and J calls plus clone size are reproduced from that table; the DNA served to infer D and trimming. This table holds 25,000 to 35,000 clones, 85% to 90% found once. This chain links TRBV30 with TRBJ2-5; maybe TRBD1 (6 bases). Sample: peripheral blood. This sequence was found in a human donor in a cohort sampled during active COVID-19. The CDR3 DNA is TGTGCCTGGAGTCTCACAGGGGAGACCCAGTACTTC. It translates to CAWSLTGETQYF.